A single sample gave rise to the 9 T cell receptor beta chains below, sequenced in a study of blood T cell repertoires in COVID-19. Sequenced by immunoSEQ multiplex PCR; TCRdb stores in-frame clones only, minus some. The table records a few hundred thousand clones, 91% of them present only once. Sequencing was performed on PBMCs or T cells enriched from blood (not recorded which). Receptors were obtained from a middle-aged woman who had been exposed to COVID-19.

The genes are TRBV19 and TRBJ1-5; the match to TRBD1 covers 8 bases. Germline CDR1 LNHDA, CDR2 SQIVND (reference sequence). Germline trimming cut 4 bases from V and 6 bases from J; bases unmatched to any gene: 5. The CDR3 has 14 amino acids. The DNA of the CDR3 is TGTGCCAGTAGTACGGGACAGGTCCGTCAGCCCCAGCATTTT. The encoded protein is CASSTGQVRQPQHF.

The chain joins TRBV11-3 to TRBJ2-2; TRBD1 might be the D (5 bases). V was clipped by 2 bases and J by 5 bases, with 9 bases between them. CDR1 is SGHNT and CDR2 is YENEEA in the germline V gene. This CDR3 contains 14 residues. The CDR3 bases are TGTGCCAGCAGCTTACAGGGCGGAACCGGGGAGCTGTTTTTT. It encodes CASSLQGGTGELFF.

The V gene is TRBV7-9, the J gene TRBJ2-7; 7 bases fit TRBD1. The J segment lost 4 bases and the V segment lost 5 bases, leaving 8 bases of the junction unmatched. The CDR3 length is 14 residues. Germline CDR1 and CDR2: SEHNR and FQNEAQ (reference sequence). CDR3 DNA: TGTGCCAGCAGCCATGACAGGGACGGTTACGAGCAGTACTTC. Translation: CASSHDRDGYEQYF.

V and J are TRBV2 and TRBJ1-2; TRBD1 agrees at 8 bases. The length of the CDR3 is 13 residues. The J segment lost 4 bases and the V segment lost 6 bases, leaving 4 bases of the junction unmatched. The germline V gene has CDR1 SNHLY and CDR2 FYNNEI. The CDR3 nucleotides are TGTGCCAGCAGGGGAGGGACAGGCTATGGCTACACCTTC. The encoded protein is CASRGGTGYGYTF.

The chain has TRBV18 and TRBJ2-3; weak D call: TRBD2 (5 bases). Germline CDR1 reads KGHSH; CDR2 reads LQKENI. Trimming took 6 bases from V and 5 from J, leaving 9 bases between them. The CDR3 spans 12 residues. The CDR3 sequence: CASSRGGDTQYF. In DNA, the CDR3 is TGTGCCAGCTCCCGAGGAGGAGATACGCAGTATTTT. Combining the CDR3 with reference TRBV18 and TRBJ2-3 gives the whole variable domain NAGVMQNPRHLVRRRGQEARLRCSPMKGHSHVYWYRQLPEEGLKFMVYLQKENIIDESGMPKERFSAEFPKEGPSILRIQQVVRGDSAAYFCASSRGGDTQYFGPGTRLTVL.

The CDR3 DNA follows: TGTGCCAGCAGCCAAGTACTTTCCCTAGCGGTCCCCTACGAGCAGTACTTC. It codes for CASSQVLSLAVPYEQYF. This chain links TRBV3-1 (or the pseudogene TRBV3-2) with TRBJ2-7; 7 nucleotides align to TRBD2. This CDR3 is 17 amino acids long. In germline, CDR1 is LGHDT, CDR2 YNNKEL (reference sequence). Unmatched junction bases numbered 11, after V lost 1 base and J lost 2 bases.

The chain uses TRBV5-4 and TRBJ2-2, with D possibly matching TRBD2 (6 bases). The germline CDR1 and CDR2 sequences are SGHNT and YYREEE (reference sequence). The CDR3 runs 15 residues. V was shortened by 3 bases and J by 0 bases, with 9 bases between the two germline ends. CDR3 region: CASSSGLPNTGELFF. CDR3 nucleotide sequence: TGTGCCAGCAGCTCGGGACTCCCGAACACCGGGGAGCTGTTTTTT.

V and J are TRBV7-8 and TRBJ1-2, with 7 bases that match TRBD1. V gave up 0 bases and J gave up 1 base; unmatched junction bases: 11. Germline V gene data show CDR1 as SGHVS and CDR2 as FQNEAQ. The CDR3 loop spans 18 amino acids. CDR3 residues: CASSLAPGQPPSNYGYTF. Here the CDR3 DNA reads TGTGCCAGCAGCTTAGCGCCGGGACAGCCGCCAAGTAACTATGGCTACACCTTC.

The chain uses TRBV18 and TRBJ1-6; D gene unclear. CDR3 length equals 14 residues. Between the trimmed V and J ends, which lost 3 bases and 7 bases, there was a span of 10 bases. CDR1 is KGHSH, CDR2 LQKENI, per germline. The CDR3 spells CASSPRQPNSPLHF. The CDR3 DNA sequence: TGTGCCAGCTCACCGAGGCAGCCGAATTCACCCCTCCACTTT.